A single sample gave rise to the 31 T cell receptor beta chains below, sequenced in a study of blood T cell repertoires in COVID-19. The assay was immunoSEQ multiplex PCR, and TCRdb's table has in-frame clones only and misses some. Of under 200,000 clones in the sample, about 85% were seen once. The specimen sequenced was peripheral blood. The source of these receptors is a woman aged 80 or over with acute or convalescent COVID-19.

The chain recombines TRBV3-1 (or the pseudogene TRBV3-2) with TRBJ1-1, with D possibly being TRBD1 (6 bases). Germline V gene lookup returns CDR1 LGHDT and CDR2 YNNKEL (reference sequence). Trimming left V 3 bases short and J 0 bases short, with 14 bases between. The CDR3 is 16 residues long. The CDR3, as DNA: TGTGCCAGCAGCCACACCGATACAGGGCTGAACACTGAAGCTTTCTTT. Translated: CASSHTDTGLNTEAFF.

The chain recombines TRBV6-5 with TRBJ1-6; D gene uncertain. V was trimmed by 6 bases and J by 0 bases, leaving 9 bases between them. The CDR3 is 15 amino acids. Germline V gene lookup returns CDR1 MNHEY and CDR2 SVGAGI. The CDR3 bases are TGTGCCAGCAGAGCGTACCACTCCTATAATTCACCCCTCCACTTT. Translating it yields CASRAYHSYNSPLHF.

This chain joins TRBV9 and TRBJ2-5; TRBD2 matches at 8 bases. This CDR3 has 15 amino acids. The V segment lost 0 bases and the J segment 4 bases; nucleotides outside the gene matches: 5. The germline gives CDR1 SGDLS, CDR2 YYNGEE. This CDR3 is CASSVGLAGLETQYF. The CDR3 DNA sequence: TGTGCCAGCAGCGTAGGATTAGCGGGACTAGAGACCCAGTACTTC. The full variable domain, its missing parts supplied by reference TRBV9 and TRBJ2-5, is DSGVTQTPKHLITATGQRVTLRCSPRSGDLSVYWYQQSLDQGLQFLIQYYNGEERAKGNILERFSAQQFPDLHSELNLSSLELGDSALYFCASSVGLAGLETQYFGPGTRLLVL.

This clone was detected only once. This chain uses TRBV5-6 with TRBJ1-1; no clear D gene. The CDR3 is 14 residues long. Trimming took 4 bases from V and 4 from J, leaving 14 bases between them. Germline CDR1 reads SGHDT; CDR2 reads YYEEEE. CDR3 protein: CASSRTGGSTEAFF. CDR3 nucleotide sequence: TGTGCCAGCAGCCGGACGGGAGGGAGCACTGAAGCTTTCTTT.

J is TRBJ1-1 and V is TRBV6-5, with TRBD1 identical over 8 bases. The CDR3 extends over 15 amino acids. Germline V gene lookup returns CDR1 MNHEY and CDR2 SVGAGI. The ends lost 6 bases at V and 0 bases at J; junction bases unmatched: 6. CDR3 region: CASRVGQGMNTEAFF. DNA of the CDR3: TGTGCCAGCAGAGTAGGACAGGGAATGAACACTGAAGCTTTCTTT.

CDR3 region: CASSLGLADYNEQFF. The DNA for the CDR3 is TGCGCCAGCAGCTTGGGACTAGCAGATTACAATGAGCAGTTCTTC. The rearrangement links TRBV5-1 to TRBJ2-1; 7 nucleotides agree with TRBD2. The CDR3 has 15 amino acids. V gave up 0 bases and J gave up 4 bases; unmatched junction bases: 4. Germline loops: CDR1 SGHRS, CDR2 YFSETQ.

The chain is built from TRBV19 and TRBJ1-4, with TRBD1 identical over 9 bases. Germline V gene data show CDR1 as LNHDA and CDR2 as SQIVND (reference sequence). The CDR3 spans 13 residues. V lost 8 bases, J lost 8 bases, and 6 bases stayed unmatched. For the CDR3, the DNA is TGTGCCAGTGGGACAGGGCTTGGCGAAAAACTGTTTTTT. The encoded protein is CASGTGLGEKLFF.

The V and J genes are TRBV2 and TRBJ2-5; 12 bases are shared with TRBD2. CDR3 length: 16 amino acids. V dropped 5 bases and J dropped 1; count of bases not matched to a gene: 5. Germline V gives CDR1 SNHLY, CDR2 FYNNEI. As DNA, the CDR3 is TGTGCCAGCAGTCCCGGGACTAGCGGGTTCCAAGAGACCCAGTACTTC. Encoded protein: CASSPGTSGFQETQYF.

This chain links TRBV30 with TRBJ2-1; D not resolved. V shed 2 bases and J shed 8 bases, with 7 bases lying between them. CDR3 length: 11 amino acids. Looked up from germline, CDR1 is GTSNPN and CDR2 is SVGIG (reference sequence). The CDR3 loop reads CAWSSRDEQFF. The CDR3 DNA reads as TGTGCCTGGAGTTCTAGAGATGAGCAGTTCTTC. Full variable domain (rest looked up from reference TRBV30 and TRBJ2-1): SQTIHQWPATLVQPVGSPLSLECTVEGTSNPNLYWYRQAAGRGLQLLFYSVGIGQISSEVPQNLSASRPQDRQFILSSKKLLLSDSGFYLCAWSSRDEQFFGPGTRLTVL.

This sequence joins TRBV4-2 and TRBJ2-1, with TRBD2 matching 14 bases. This CDR3 has 15 residues. From germline, CDR1 is LGHNA and CDR2 YNFKEQ. Trimming at V came to 1 base and at J to 8 bases, leaving 1 base not matched to a gene. CDR3 DNA: TGTGCCAGCAGCCAAGTGGGACTAGCGGGAGATGAGCAGTTCTTC. As protein: CASSQVGLAGDEQFF.

The genes are TRBV18 and TRBJ2-5; D is unclear. The ends were cut back, 4 bases at V and 3 bases at J, with 12 bases in the middle. Looked up from germline, CDR1 is KGHSH and CDR2 is LQKENI. The CDR3 contains 14 residues. CDR3 nucleotides: TGTGCCAGCTCACGATCAGTTCACGAAGAGACCCAGTACTTC. Amino acids: CASSRSVHEETQYF.

This sequence joins TRBV7-9 and TRBJ1-1; TRBD1 might be the D (6 bases). V dropped 5 bases and J dropped 3 bases, with 10 bases sitting between them. Germline V gives CDR1 SEHNR, CDR2 FQNEAQ (reference sequence). The CDR3 extends over 13 amino acids. The CDR3 DNA reads as TGTGCCAGCAGCCCGGACAGAGACACTGAAGCTTTCTTT. Protein: CASSPDRDTEAFF.

The J gene is TRBJ2-5, the V gene TRBV19; 9 nucleotides agree with TRBD1. This CDR3 has 13 amino acids. The junction had 1 base not matched to a gene; V was cut back by 5 bases and J by 3 bases. Germline V gene lookup returns CDR1 LNHDA and CDR2 SQIVND (reference sequence). The CDR3 coding sequence is TGTGCCAGTAGTGGGGACAGGGAAGAGACCCAGTACTTC. Protein sequence: CASSGDREETQYF. Drawing the rest from reference TRBV19 and TRBJ2-5, the complete variable domain is DGGITQSPKYLFRKEGQNVTLSCEQNLNHDAMYWYRQDPGQGLRLIYYSQIVNDFQKGDIAEGYSVSREKKESFPLTVTSAQKNPTAFYLCASSGDREETQYFGPGTRLLVL.

This chain joins TRBV7-8 and TRBJ2-7; D perhaps matches TRBD2 (6 bases). Trimming took off 2 bases at V and 6 bases at J, with 26 bases between the two ends. CDR3 length: 18 amino acids. CDR1 is SGHVS, CDR2 FQNEAQ, per germline. CDR3 protein: CASSLSWTQTTGGFEQYF. The CDR3 DNA reads TGTGCCAGCAGCTTATCCTGGACACAAACAACCGGGGGATTCGAGCAGTACTTC.

The chain carries TRBV5-8 and TRBJ2-4; 7 nucleotides match TRBD1. V lost 2 bases, J lost 9 bases, and 2 bases stayed unmatched. The CDR3 has 12 amino acids. CDR1 and CDR2 (germline): SGHTS, YDEGEE. CDR3 sequence reads: CASSFDRAIQYF. The CDR3 DNA reads as TGTGCCAGCAGCTTTGACAGGGCCATTCAGTACTTC.

This sequence joins TRBV7-9 and TRBJ1-2; the D is unclear. V lost 5 bases, J lost 3 bases, and 16 bases lay in between. The CDR3 is 15 amino acids. The germline CDR1 and CDR2 sequences are SEHNR and FQNEAQ (reference sequence). CDR3 sequence: CASSTPITGDYGYTF. The CDR3 coding sequence is TGTGCCAGCAGCACCCCGATCACGGGAGACTATGGCTACACCTTC.

This clone was detected once. This rearrangement joins TRBV4-3 to TRBJ1-5; perhaps TRBD1 as D (5 bases). Between the trimmed V and J ends, which lost 0 bases and 0 bases, there was a span of 9 bases. Germline CDR1 reads LGHNA; CDR2 reads YSLEER. The CDR3 runs to 16 residues. CDR3 sequence: CASSQEGGTSNQPQHF. DNA of the CDR3: TGCGCCAGCAGCCAAGAGGGAGGGACTAGCAATCAGCCCCAGCATTTT.

The V call is TRBV19, the J call TRBJ2-5; a possible D gene is TRBD1 (6 bases). Trimming removed 5 bases at V and 5 bases at J, with 15 bases between. Looked up from germline, CDR1 is LNHDA and CDR2 is SQIVND (reference sequence). This CDR3 contains 14 residues. CDR3 sequence (DNA): TGTGCCAGTAGTGCAAGACAGGATTGGGAGACCCAGTACTTC. This codes for CASSARQDWETQYF.

V usage is TRBV7-2 and J usage is TRBJ2-7; 9 nucleotides line up with TRBD1. The CDR3 totals 18 residues. Germline V gene lookup returns CDR1 SGHTA and CDR2 FQGNSA. Losses at the gene ends were 1 base for V and 2 bases for J; bases not matched to a gene: 12. In DNA, the CDR3 is TGTGCCAGCAGCTTAGAGACGGGACAGGGTATAAGAACCTACGAGCAGTACTTC. Translation gives CASSLETGQGIRTYEQYF.

The chain joins TRBV6-5 to TRBJ1-2, with a tentative D call TRBD1 (5 bases). Trimming pared 5 bases from V and 4 bases from J, leaving 14 bases between. Germline CDR1 and CDR2: MNHEY and SVGAGI. The CDR3 length is 14 residues. CDR3 nucleotide sequence: TGTGCCAGCAGTCCCGGGAGAGGGGCCTATGGCTACACCTTC. Protein: CASSPGRGAYGYTF.

This sequence joins TRBV24-1 and TRBJ2-1; tentatively, D is TRBD1 (6 bases). The CDR3 covers 11 residues. Trimming cost V 4 bases and J 12 bases, with 9 bases left between them. The germline V gene encodes CDR1 KGHDR and CDR2 SFDVKD. CDR3 coding DNA: TGTGCCACCAGTGAGAAGGACAGGCAGTTCTTC. Translated, it gives CATSEKDRQFF.

The chain combines TRBV5-4 with TRBJ2-3, with 8 nucleotides matching TRBD1. With V trimmed by 4 bases and J by 5 bases, 3 bases remained unmatched. The CDR3 is 13 residues long. CDR1 and CDR2 (germline): SGHNT, YYREEE (reference sequence). The CDR3: CASSLTGGDTQYF. The CDR3 nucleotides are TGTGCCAGCAGCCTTACAGGGGGAGATACGCAGTATTTT.

V and J are TRBV14 and TRBJ2-7; D might be TRBD2 (7 bases). Germline CDR1 reads SGHDN; CDR2 reads FVKESK. V was clipped by 3 bases and J by 7 bases, with 19 bases between them. This CDR3 contains 15 residues. The CDR3 coding sequence is TGTGCCAGCAGCCAGAGGGGGGGGAGCGGAAGAGAGCAGTACTTC. The encoded protein is CASSQRGGSGREQYF.

The rearrangement uses TRBV11-3 and TRBJ2-5; 9 bases fit TRBD1. Germline V gene sequence: CDR1 SGHNT, CDR2 YENEEA. Unmatched junction bases numbered 5, after V lost 0 bases and J lost 3 bases. The CDR3 totals 16 residues. The CDR3: CASSLEPGTGKETQYF. In DNA, the CDR3 is TGTGCCAGCAGCTTAGAGCCCGGGACAGGGAAAGAGACCCAGTACTTC. The full variable domain, its missing parts supplied by reference TRBV11-3 and TRBJ2-5, is EAGVVQSPRYKIIEKKQPVAFWCNPISGHNTLYWYLQNLGQGPELLIRYENEEAVDDSQLPKDRFSAERLKGVDSTLKIQPAELGDSAVYLCASSLEPGTGKETQYFGPGTRLLVL.

The CDR3 nucleotides read TGCGCCAGCAGCCAAGATGGGGGGTCCGGAAACACCATATATTTT. Its protein is CASSQDGGSGNTIYF. The V call is TRBV4-3, the J call TRBJ1-3; the D gene is possibly TRBD1 (5 bases). V lost 0 bases to trimming and J lost 4 bases, with 10 bases between them. Germline V CDR1 and CDR2: LGHNA, YSLEER. The CDR3 extends over 15 amino acids.

The chain is built from TRBV29-1 and TRBJ1-4; 11 bases agree with TRBD1. CDR3 length equals 13 residues. Germline CDR1 and CDR2: SQVTM and ANQGSEA. With V trimmed by 6 bases and J by 6 bases, 3 bases remained unmatched. The CDR3 DNA reads as TGCAGCGTCGCGGGACAGGGGGATGAAAAACTGTTTTTT. This encodes CSVAGQGDEKLFF.

V and J are TRBV29-1 and TRBJ1-1, with 9 bases that match TRBD1. V trimming: 7 bases; J trimming: 3 bases; junction bases outside the gene matches: 6. The CDR3 length is 13 residues. From germline, CDR1 is SQVTM and CDR2 ANQGSEA. CDR3 in DNA: TGCAGCGCACAGGGGGCCCAGGACACTGAAGCTTTCTTT. It specifies CSAQGAQDTEAFF.

As for this clone: The sample carries other DNA sequences with the same CDR3. The chain links TRBV5-1 to TRBJ2-7; 11 nucleotides line up with TRBD1. CDR3 length equals 14 residues. Germline V lookup: CDR1 SGHRS, CDR2 YFSETQ. After removal of 2 bases from V and 4 bases from J, the junction contained 2 bases not matched to a gene. The CDR3 bases are TGCGCCAGCAGCTTCGGGACAGGGGGGTACGAGCAGTACTTC. It specifies CASSFGTGGYEQYF.

The V gene is TRBV5-4, the J gene TRBJ2-7, with D maybe TRBD2 (5 bases). CDR3 length: 14 amino acids. Germline lookup yields CDR1 SGHNT and CDR2 YYREEE (reference sequence). The ends were cut back, 0 bases at V and 0 bases at J, with 7 bases in the middle. Written as DNA, the CDR3 is TGTGCCAGCAGCTTGGACGAGGGCTCCTACGAGCAGTACTTC. It specifies CASSLDEGSYEQYF.

This rearrangement joins TRBV5-1 to TRBJ1-2; D gene unclear. Trimming removed 4 bases at V and 1 base at J, with 11 bases between. The CDR3 spans 14 residues. CDR1 is SGHRS, CDR2 YFSETQ, per germline. In DNA, the CDR3 is TGCGCCAGCAGCCCAGACGGGTTTAACTATGGCTACACCTTC. The encoded protein is CASSPDGFNYGYTF.

In this sample, this clone turned up a few times. The rearrangement uses TRBV21-1 and TRBJ2-3; no check of the table's D call, TRBD2, against the DNA was made. TRBV21-1 is assigned pseudogene status. The length of the CDR3 is 16 residues. CDR3 amino acids: CASNRRSGRGTDTQYF. The CDR3 DNA reads TGTGCCAGCAACCGACGTAGCGGGCGGGGCACAGATACGCAGTATTTT.